This T cell receptor beta chain was retrieved from a study of blood T cell repertoires in COVID-19. Using immunoSEQ multiplex PCR, the repertoire was profiled, and TCRdb retains in-frame clones only, with some absent. This sample yields under 250,000 clones, of which 86% are seen a single time; around 5.9% belongs to the top ten. V lost 7 bases and J lost 1; bases outside the gene matches: 9. The germline gives CDR1 SNHLY, CDR2 FYNNEI. The CDR3 extends over 15 amino acids. The clonotype was recovered from a man aged 55 to 70 with acute or convalescent COVID-19. Sequenced: peripheral blood. The J gene is TRBJ1-1, the V gene TRBV2; TRBD1 matches at 7 bases. The CDR3 is CASMKGQARNTEAFF. The CDR3 coding sequence is TGTGCCAGCATGAAAGGACAGGCGCGGAACACTGAAGCTTTCTTT. Using reference TRBV2 and TRBJ1-1 for the parts outside the CDR3, the full variable domain is EPEVTQTPSHQVTQMGQEVILRCVPISNHLYFYWYRQILGQKVEFLVSFYNNEISEKSEIFDDQFSVERPDGSNFTLKIRSTKLEDSAMYFCASMKGQARNTEAFFGQGTRLTVV.